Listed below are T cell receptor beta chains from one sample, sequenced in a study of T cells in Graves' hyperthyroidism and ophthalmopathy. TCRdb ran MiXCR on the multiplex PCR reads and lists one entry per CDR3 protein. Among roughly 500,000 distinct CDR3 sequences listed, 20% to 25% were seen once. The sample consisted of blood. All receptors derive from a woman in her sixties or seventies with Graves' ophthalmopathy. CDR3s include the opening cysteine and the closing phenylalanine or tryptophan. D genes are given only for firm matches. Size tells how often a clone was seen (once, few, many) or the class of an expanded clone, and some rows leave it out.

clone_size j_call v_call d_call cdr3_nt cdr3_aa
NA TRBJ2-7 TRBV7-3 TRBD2 TGTGCCAGCAGTTTTAGACTAGCCCACGAGCAGTACTTC CASSFRLAHEQYF
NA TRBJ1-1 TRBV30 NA TGTGCCTGGAAGGGAATTAGGGGGACTGAAGCTTTCTTT CAWKGIRGTEAFF
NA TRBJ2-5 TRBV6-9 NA TGTGCCAGCAGTTACGCCAGCGGGTACCAAGAGACCCAGTACTTC CASSYASGYQETQYF
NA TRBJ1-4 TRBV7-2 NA TGTGCCAGCAGCGAAAGGTATCGCCGGGATGAAAAACTGTTTTTT CASSERYRRDEKLFF
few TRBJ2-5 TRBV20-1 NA TGCAGTGTTAGGGTGGGCCAAGAGACCCAGTACTTC CSVRVGQETQYF
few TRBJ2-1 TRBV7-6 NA TGTGCCAGCAGCTTGCGCCTGCATGAGCAGTTCTTC CASSLRLHEQFF
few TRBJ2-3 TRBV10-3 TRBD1 TGTGCCATCAGAGGGACAGTGAGTGGAGATACGCAGTATTTT CAIRGTVSGDTQYF
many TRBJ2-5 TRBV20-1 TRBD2 TGCAGTGCTCAGACCGGGACTAGCGCTAACTACCAAGAGACCCAGTACTTC CSAQTGTSANYQETQYF
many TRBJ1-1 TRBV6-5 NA TGTGCCAGCAGTTACACAGGGAGAGGGCTGAACACTGAAGCTTTCTTT CASSYTGRGLNTEAFF
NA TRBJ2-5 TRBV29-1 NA TGCAGCGTTGAACCTAGGGGTATCCAAGAGACCCAGTACTTC CSVEPRGIQETQYF
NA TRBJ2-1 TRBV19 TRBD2 TGTGCCAGTAGTATAGGGGGCCTAGCGGGATGGGAGGGTGAGCAGTTCTTC CASSIGGLAGWEGEQFF
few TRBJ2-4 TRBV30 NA TGTGCCTGGGGGTCCAGGGAGCCCAAAAACATTCAGTACTTC CAWGSREPKNIQYF
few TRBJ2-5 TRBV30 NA TGTGCCTGGAGTGTTGCTTCGACAAATCAGTACTTC CAWSVASTNQYF
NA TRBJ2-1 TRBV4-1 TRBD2 TGCGCCAGCAGCCAAGTGCTAGCGGGCTCAAGCTCCTACAATGAGCAGTTCTTC CASSQVLAGSSSYNEQFF
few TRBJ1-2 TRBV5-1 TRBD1 TGCGCCAGCAGCTTGGGACAGGGAGCCGGTGGCTACACCTTC CASSLGQGAGGYTF
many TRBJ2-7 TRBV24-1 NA TGTGCTCGGGGGGCAGGGAACTCCTACGAGCAGTACTTC CARGAGNSYEQYF
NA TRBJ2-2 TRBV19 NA TGTGCCAGCCGTCAGGTCCCGGGGGCCGGGGAGCTGTTTTTT CASRQVPGAGELFF
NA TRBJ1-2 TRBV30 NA TGTGCCTGGAGTCCCGGGAGGACCTATGGCTACACCTTC CAWSPGRTYGYTF
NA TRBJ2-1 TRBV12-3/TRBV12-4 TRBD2 TGTGCCAGCAGTTTTAGCGGGAGTATCCATGAGCAGTTCTTC CASSFSGSIHEQFF